These 2 T cell receptor beta chains came from one sample sequenced in a study of cytomegalovirus exposure and HLA in healthy donors. Some clones are missing from TCRdb's copy, which holds only in-frame ones; the method was immunoSEQ multiplex PCR. Among approximately 240,000 clones, about 89% were seen once, and the ten largest hold approximately 0.99%. The sample taken for sequencing was PBMCs. These receptors all stem from a woman under 30 in good health and CMV-seronegative.

CDR3 loop: CASSQGSNQPQHF. Here the CDR3 DNA reads TGCGCCAGCAGTCAGGGTAGCAATCAGCCCCAGCATTTT. This rearrangement joins TRBV4-1 to TRBJ1-5, with D perhaps TRBD1 (5 bases). The ends were cut back, 6 bases at V and 0 bases at J, with 6 bases in the middle. This CDR3 region has 13 residues. Germline CDR1 is MGHRA and CDR2 is YSYEKL.

The rearrangement joins TRBV5-4 to TRBJ2-7, with 7 bases fitting TRBD1. Germline V CDR1 and CDR2: SGHNT, YYREEE (reference sequence). The length of the CDR3 is 14 residues. V trimming: 4 bases; J trimming: 3 bases; junction bases outside the gene matches: 7. The CDR3 DNA follows: TGTGCCAGCAGCCCCGGGACAGCCAACTACGAGCAGTACTTC. Protein sequence: CASSPGTANYEQYF.